One sample yielded the 21 T cell receptor beta chains listed below, sequenced in a study of blood T cell repertoires in COVID-19. Assay used: immunoSEQ multiplex PCR; TCRdb lists only in-frame clones, some missing. The repertoire has 250,000 to 300,000 clones, approximately 82% of them found once; the top ten carry under 3.5%. Sequencing input: peripheral blood. The receptors originated from a woman between 18 and 30 years old with acute or convalescent COVID-19.

This clone was seen only a few times. This chain joins TRBV5-1 and TRBJ1-1; D gene unclear. CDR1 is SGHRS, CDR2 YFSETQ, per germline. There are 15 residues in the CDR3. V shed 3 bases and J shed 0 bases, with 12 bases lying between them. DNA for the CDR3: TGCGCCAGCAGCTCCCAACAAAATGTGAACACTGAAGCTTTCTTT. It encodes CASSSQQNVNTEAFF.

The genes are TRBV11-2 and TRBJ1-4, with TRBD1 as a possible D gene (6 bases). The CDR3 length is 14 residues. The V end was cut by 4 bases, the J end by 6 bases, with 12 bases between. Germline assignment: CDR1 SGHAT and CDR2 FQNNGV. CDR3 DNA: TGTGCCAGCAGCTCCCGGGACATCGATGAAAAACTGTTTTTT. This codes for CASSSRDIDEKLFF.

The chain is built from TRBV4-3 and TRBJ2-2; D possibly corresponds to TRBD2 (5 bases). The CDR3 extends over 15 amino acids. V dropped 1 base and J dropped 3 bases, with 9 bases sitting between them. Germline assignment: CDR1 LGHNA and CDR2 YSLEER. Written as DNA, the CDR3 is TGCGCCAGCAGCCAAGTAGAGGGAGACACCGGGGAGCTGTTTTTT. It specifies CASSQVEGDTGELFF.

The genes are TRBV7-2 and TRBJ1-4, with D perhaps TRBD1 (6 bases). The V gene's germline CDR1 is SGHTA and CDR2 FQGNSA. This CDR3 contains 18 residues. V lost 3 bases, J lost 0 bases, and 17 bases lay in between. CDR3 nucleotides: TGTGCCAGCAGCTTGTCTATAGACAGGCTCGCAACTAATGAAAAACTGTTTTTT. It specifies CASSLSIDRLATNEKLFF. Filled out from reference TRBV7-2 and TRBJ1-4, the complete variable domain reads GAGVSQSPSNKVTEKGKDVELRCDPISGHTALYWYRQSLGQGLEFLIYFQGNSAPDKSGLPSDRFSAERTGGSVSTLTIQRTQQEDSAVYLCASSLSIDRLATNEKLFFGSGTQLSVL.

This chain joins TRBV2 and TRBJ1-3; D gene ambiguous. V was shortened by 3 bases and J by 0 bases, with 9 bases between the two germline ends. The CDR3 has 15 amino acids. From germline, CDR1 is SNHLY and CDR2 FYNNEI. This CDR3 reads CASSDGVSSGNTIYF. The DNA for the CDR3 is TGTGCCAGCAGTGACGGGGTGAGCTCTGGAAACACCATATATTTT.

This rearrangement joins TRBV28 to TRBJ2-3; no firm D call. The V gene lost 5 bases and the J gene lost 6 bases, with 9 bases spanning the gap. The CDR3 has 12 residues. CDR1 and CDR2 from the germline V gene are MDHEN and SYDVKM. In DNA form, the CDR3 reads TGTGCCAGCAGTCGTTCCCTGGATACGCAGTATTTT. As protein: CASSRSLDTQYF.

This chain connects TRBV6-2 or TRBV6-3 to TRBJ1-3, with unresolved D. Germline loops: CDR1 MNHEY, CDR2 SVGEGT. CDR3 length: 18 amino acids. V dropped 2 bases and J dropped 2 bases, with 19 bases sitting between them. In nucleotides, the CDR3 is TGTGCCAGCAGTTACCCTCACTCGGCGACTACGGCTGGAAACACCATATATTTT. The encoded protein is CASSYPHSATTAGNTIYF.

The chain combines TRBV6-5 with TRBJ1-1, with TRBD1 identical over 7 bases. Germline CDR1 reads MNHEY; CDR2 reads SVGAGI. The CDR3 covers 13 residues. The junction had 7 bases not matched to a gene; V was cut back by 6 bases and J by 6 bases. The CDR3 sequence: CASRVTGDAEAFF. For the CDR3, the DNA is TGTGCCAGCAGGGTCACAGGGGACGCTGAAGCTTTCTTT.

V gene TRBV15 combines with J gene TRBJ2-7; TRBD1 might be the D (5 bases). Trimming left V 8 bases short and J 6 bases short, with 26 bases between. The CDR3 has 16 residues. Germline values: CDR1 LNHNV, CDR2 YYDKDF (reference sequence). In nucleotides, the CDR3 is TGTGCCACCGGGCAGGGTTTCGTTCTAGAGTTAATCGAGCAGTACTTC. Protein: CATGQGFVLELIEQYF. Full variable domain (remainder filled in from reference TRBV15 and TRBJ2-7): DAMVIQNPRYQVTQFGKPVTLSCSQTLNHNVMYWYQQKSSQAPKLLFHYYDKDFNNEADTPDNFQSRRPNTSFCFLDIRSPGLGDTAMYLCATGQGFVLELIEQYFGPGTRLTVT.

This clone was counted between two and nine times. The V gene is TRBV11-3, the J gene TRBJ2-3; the match to TRBD2 covers 7 bases. Per the germline V gene, CDR1 is SGHNT and CDR2 is YENEEA. The CDR3 loop spans 15 amino acids. Unmatched junction bases numbered 3, after V lost 2 bases and J lost 1 base. CDR3 residues: CASSLIAGGTDTQYF. Here the CDR3 DNA reads TGTGCCAGCAGCTTAATTGCGGGAGGCACAGATACGCAGTATTTT.

This chain connects TRBV6-5 to TRBJ2-7; the D gene is possibly TRBD2 (6 bases). Germline V gene sequence: CDR1 MNHEY, CDR2 SVGAGI. The CDR3 contains 11 residues. V was clipped by 6 bases and J by 9 bases, with 12 bases between them. The DNA for the CDR3 is TGTGCCAGCAGATCTTGGGACTCGCAGTACTTC. This translates into CASRSWDSQYF.

V is TRBV7-9 and J is TRBJ2-5; 11 bases match TRBD2. Trimming took 6 bases from V and 7 from J; bases not matched to a gene: 10. The germline CDR1 and CDR2 sequences are SEHNR and FQNEAQ (reference sequence). The CDR3 length is 15 residues. The DNA for the CDR3 is TGTGCCAGCAGAGAACAAACGGGACTAGCGGCGACCCAGTACTTC. It translates to CASREQTGLAATQYF.

The J gene is TRBJ1-1, the V gene TRBV7-9; D not certain. Trimming removed 4 bases from V and 0 bases from J, with 6 bases in between. This CDR3 has 13 residues. Germline values: CDR1 SEHNR, CDR2 FQNEAQ (reference sequence). CDR3 sequence reads: CASSSSLNTEAFF. DNA of the CDR3: TGTGCCAGCAGCTCCTCGTTGAACACTGAAGCTTTCTTT.

The rearrangement joins TRBV12-3 or TRBV12-4 to TRBJ2-7; D unresolved. V gave up 1 base and J gave up 3 bases, with 7 bases separating them. There are 13 residues in the CDR3. The CDR3 reads CASSLGQIYEQYF. The CDR3 DNA follows: TGTGCCAGCAGTTTAGGACAAATCTACGAGCAGTACTTC.

The chain employs TRBV7-2 and TRBJ1-2; D ambiguous. Trimming shortened V by 5 bases and J by 8 bases, and 24 bases separated the two germline ends. The germline CDR1 and CDR2 sequences are SGHTA and FQGNSA. This CDR3 spans 16 amino acids. The CDR3 DNA sequence: TGTGCCAGCAGCCCCTCAGCGGATAGGGTGGGAGCGGGCTACACCTTC. Translation: CASSPSADRVGAGYTF.

V is TRBV3-1 (or the pseudogene TRBV3-2) and J is TRBJ2-1; tentatively, D is TRBD2 (7 bases). The length of the CDR3 is 15 residues. Trimming took off 4 bases at V and 4 bases at J, with 14 bases between the two ends. The germline gives CDR1 LGHDT, CDR2 YNNKEL (reference sequence). CDR3 residues: CASSRLGGGYNEQFF. The CDR3 DNA reads as TGTGCCAGCAGCCGTTTAGGGGGGGGTTACAATGAGCAGTTCTTC.

The chain recombines TRBV5-4 with TRBJ2-3; a weak D match, TRBD2 (5 bases). V lost 2 bases, J lost 2 bases, and 15 bases lay in between. This CDR3 has 16 amino acids. CDR1 and CDR2 from the germline V gene are SGHNT and YYREEE (reference sequence). The CDR3 reads CASSLGSRLPTDTQYF. The CDR3 nucleotides are TGTGCCAGCAGCTTAGGATCGAGACTACCCACAGATACGCAGTATTTT.

In its sample, this clone was seen once. The J gene is TRBJ2-1, the V gene TRBV5-4; the match to TRBD2 covers 10 bases. Germline CDR1 SGHNT, CDR2 YYREEE (reference sequence). V was clipped by 2 bases and J by 7 bases; unmatched bases: 9. CDR3 length: 16 residues. CDR3 DNA: TGTGCCAGCAGCTTACGCCTAGCGGGAGTTGGGAATGAGCAGTTCTTC. Residues: CASSLRLAGVGNEQFF.

The rearrangement links TRBV10-1 to TRBJ2-1; TRBD2 matches at 13 bases. This CDR3 has 20 residues. V dropped 5 bases and J dropped 1; count of bases not matched to a gene: 14. Per germline, CDR1 WNHNN and CDR2 SYGVQD (reference sequence). CDR3 nucleotide sequence: TGCGCCAGCAGTCCCACGCCCGGACTAGCGGGAGTTATGTCCTACAATGAGCAGTTCTTC. Its translation is CASSPTPGLAGVMSYNEQFF.

The chain joins TRBV28 to TRBJ1-2; 8 bases fit TRBD1. The CDR3 totals 13 residues. V dropped 7 bases and J dropped 6; count of bases not matched to a gene: 7. In germline, CDR1 is MDHEN, CDR2 SYDVKM. As DNA, the CDR3 is TGTGCCAGCACAGGGGGCTATAGAGATGGCTACACCTTC. It specifies CASTGGYRDGYTF.

The V gene is TRBV4-3, the J gene TRBJ2-1; 7 bases line up with TRBD1. The CDR3 is 15 residues long. Germline trimming cut 5 bases from V and 2 bases from J; bases unmatched to any gene: 6. Germline loops: CDR1 LGHNA, CDR2 YSLEER. Here the CDR3 reads CASSLDRSAYNEQFF. CDR3 bases: TGCGCCAGCAGCTTGGACAGGTCAGCCTACAATGAGCAGTTCTTC.